This T cell receptor beta chain was sequenced in a study of T cells in Graves' hyperthyroidism and ophthalmopathy. Lactation, pregnancy, other autoimmune disease or uncontrolled infection excluded patients. Clinicians diagnosed patients from clinical symptoms, serum thyroxine and TRAb, thyroid ultrasound and orbital computed tomography. Study-level points and caveats: Ophthalmopathy was distinguished from stable hyperthyroidism by 13 V-J signatures.

Amplified TCR beta CDR3 regions came from RNA transcripts. The TCR CDR3 first-round RT-PCR relied on the HTBI primer set. TCRdb ran MiXCR on the multiplex PCR reads and lists one entry per CDR3 protein. The sample holds about 660,000 distinct CDR3 sequences, approximately 42% seen once. This clonotype has ten or more counts. The antigen remains undetermined. Germline values: CDR1 KGHDR, CDR2 SFDVKD. With 4 bases removed from V and 8 bases from J, the gap between germline ends came to 16 bases. This CDR3 region has 14 residues. The sample comprised peripheral blood or thyroid tissue (not recorded which). V and J are TRBV24-1 and TRBJ1-2, with TRBD1 as a possible D gene (5 bases). The TCR comes from an adult man with Graves' disease, either hyperthyroidism or ophthalmopathy (not recorded which). CDR3 in amino acids: CATSDQTGFQGYTF. The DNA for the CDR3 is TGTGCCACCAGTGACCAAACAGGCTTTCAGGGCTACACCTTC.